The 21 T cell receptor beta chains in this list originate from one sample, sequenced in a study of control samples from healthy donors and cancer patients. Measured with immunoSEQ multiplex PCR; TCRdb has only the in-frame clones, and not every one. The profile covers 130,000 or so clones, with approximately 91% appearing a single time and about 3.4% taken by the ten largest. Sample: blood. The origin of the receptors is a man aged 45 to 65 in good health.

The chain recombines TRBV5-6 with TRBJ2-3; no reliable D call. This CDR3 has 16 residues. CDR1 SGHDT and CDR2 YYEEEE come from the germline V gene. Deletions cut 0 bases from V and 3 bases from J, with 14 bases between. CDR3 bases: TGTGCCAGCAGCTTGGATGTTTCGACCCATACAGATACGCAGTATTTT. It yields the protein CASSLDVSTHTDTQYF.

This clone occurred once. The V and J genes are TRBV7-6 and TRBJ2-5, with D hard to call. The CDR3 length is 11 residues. From germline, CDR1 is SGHVS and CDR2 FNYEAQ. Trimming shortened V by 2 bases and J by 2 bases, and 0 bases separated the two germline ends. In nucleotides, the CDR3 is TGTGCCAGCAGCTTACAAGAGACCCAGTACTTC. Protein sequence: CASSLQETQYF. Filled out from reference TRBV7-6 and TRBJ2-5, the complete variable domain reads GAGVSQSPRYKVTKRGQDVALRCDPISGHVSLYWYRQALGQGPEFLTYFNYEAQQDKSGLPNDRFSAERPEGSISTLTIQRTEQRDSAMYRCASSLQETQYFGPGTRLLVL.

The chain employs TRBV7-9 and TRBJ1-2; D may be TRBD1 (6 bases). Germline V gives CDR1 SEHNR, CDR2 FQNEAQ (reference sequence). V was trimmed by 4 bases and J by 6 bases, leaving 15 bases between them. The CDR3 covers 14 residues. CDR3 residues: CASSSDTGWNGYTF. DNA of the CDR3: TGTGCCAGCAGCTCAGACACAGGGTGGAATGGCTACACCTTC.

The gene calls are TRBV19 and TRBJ1-1; D is unresolved. Trimming removed 3 bases at V and 4 bases at J, with 12 bases between. The CDR3 length is 14 residues. The V gene's germline CDR1 is LNHDA and CDR2 SQIVND (reference sequence). CDR3 protein: CASSMAPGSTEAFF. The CDR3 DNA follows: TGTGCCAGTAGTATGGCACCCGGCTCCACTGAAGCTTTCTTT.

This sequence joins TRBV30 and TRBJ2-2; D is possibly TRBD1 or TRBD2 (5 bases each). Per the germline V gene, CDR1 is GTSNPN and CDR2 is SVGIG (reference sequence). The CDR3 runs 15 residues. The V end was cut by 7 bases, the J end by 1 base, with 16 bases between. CDR3 sequence (DNA): TGTGCCTTAAACCGGGGACGATGGAACACCGGGGAGCTGTTTTTT. This sequence encodes CALNRGRWNTGELFF.

This clone was detected only a few times. The chain uses TRBV28 and TRBJ2-7, with D perhaps TRBD1 (6 bases). V lost 2 bases and J 3 bases, leaving 11 bases between the germline ends. The CDR3 runs 14 residues. Germline lookup yields CDR1 MDHEN and CDR2 SYDVKM. CDR3: CASSLGQLFYEQYF. The DNA of the CDR3 is TGTGCCAGCAGTTTAGGACAGCTATTCTACGAGCAGTACTTC. The full variable domain, in which reference TRBV28 and TRBJ2-7 provide the parts outside the CDR3, is DVKVTQSSRYLVKRTGEKVFLECVQDMDHENMFWYRQDPGLGLRLIYFSYDVKMKEKGDIPEGYSVSREKKERFSLILESASTNQTSMYLCASSLGQLFYEQYFGPGTRLTVT.

The rearrangement links TRBV7-3 to TRBJ1-1; D is unclear. Germline V lookup: CDR1 SGHTA, CDR2 FQGTGA. Deletions cut 2 bases from V and 5 bases from J, with 9 bases between. The CDR3 contains 13 residues. The CDR3 sequence is CASSLLTGTEAFF. Written as DNA, the CDR3 is TGTGCCAGCAGCTTATTAACGGGGACTGAAGCTTTCTTT.

The chain uses TRBV5-6 and TRBJ2-2; possibly TRBD1 or TRBD2 for D (6 bases each). From germline, CDR1 is SGHDT and CDR2 YYEEEE. The CDR3 contains 16 residues. V was pared by 2 bases and J by 5 bases, with 16 bases between. In DNA, the CDR3 is TGTGCCAGCAGCTTTCGAGACAGGAGGGGGACCGGGGAGCTGTTTTTT. It specifies CASSFRDRRGTGELFF.

The chain combines TRBV7-9 with TRBJ1-6; D gene ambiguous. The CDR3 length is 13 residues. The V end lost 0 bases, the J end lost 7 bases, and 4 bases lay between the germline ends. Germline V gene sequence: CDR1 SEHNR, CDR2 FQNEAQ (reference sequence). CDR3 protein: CASSLAGNSPLHF. CDR3 nucleotides: TGTGCCAGCAGCTTAGCAGGCAATTCACCCCTCCACTTT. The full variable domain, with the rest looked up from reference TRBV7-9 and TRBJ1-6, is DTGVSQNPRHKITKRGQNVTFRCDPISEHNRLYWYRQTLGQGPEFLTYFQNEAQLEKSRLLSDRFSAERPKGSFSTLEIQRTEQGDSAMYLCASSLAGNSPLHFGNGTRLTVT.

This rearrangement joins TRBV19 to TRBJ2-4; D gene unclear. Trimming left V 5 bases short and J 8 bases short, with 13 bases between. The CDR3 spans 13 residues. Germline V gene sequence: CDR1 LNHDA, CDR2 SQIVND (reference sequence). In nucleotides, the CDR3 is TGTGCCAGTAGTCCCTTAGATTCAGACATTCAGTACTTC. It codes for CASSPLDSDIQYF.

The J gene is TRBJ2-3, the V gene TRBV24-1; 9 bases map to TRBD1. The CDR3 is made up of 19 amino acids. CDR1 is KGHDR and CDR2 is SFDVKD in the germline V gene. With 5 bases clipped from V and 2 bases from J, the junction kept 16 bases outside the gene matches. The CDR3 region is CATSVLLRDRDVFTDTQYF. CDR3 DNA sequence: TGTGCCACCAGTGTCCTCCTCCGGGACAGGGACGTTTTCACAGATACGCAGTATTTT.

The chain combines TRBV19 with TRBJ2-5; TRBD1 might be the D (6 bases). There are 15 residues in the CDR3. V was pared by 5 bases and J by 5 bases, with 18 bases between. Germline CDR1 LNHDA, CDR2 SQIVND (reference sequence). CDR3 DNA: TGTGCCAGTAGTCTGAAGGCTACAGGGTACGAGACCCAGTACTTC. Translation: CASSLKATGYETQYF.

J is TRBJ1-2 and V is TRBV20-1; D call uncertain. The length of the CDR3 is 12 residues. V was shortened by 3 bases and J by 0 bases, with 5 bases between the two germline ends. The V gene's germline CDR1 is DFQATT and CDR2 SNEGSKA (reference sequence). CDR3 in amino acids: CSASESNYGYTF. CDR3 DNA sequence: TGCAGTGCTAGTGAGTCTAACTATGGCTACACCTTC.

The chain links TRBV19 to TRBJ1-2; 7 bases align to TRBD1. Trimming at V came to 4 bases and at J to 0 bases, leaving 5 bases not matched to a gene. This CDR3 has 15 residues. Germline CDR1 reads LNHDA; CDR2 reads SQIVND (reference sequence). CDR3 nucleotide sequence: TGTGCCAGTAGTACGAGGGACAGCCCTAACTATGGCTACACCTTC. Its translation: CASSTRDSPNYGYTF.

The table lists this clone with a count of one. CDR3 DNA sequence: TGCGCCAGCAGCTTGCGCATGAACACTGAAGCTTTCTTT. Translated: CASSLRMNTEAFF. The chain is built from TRBV5-1 and TRBJ1-1; D gene unclear. The CDR3 loop spans 13 amino acids. V was cut by 1 base and J by 0 bases, with 4 bases left in between. From germline, CDR1 is SGHRS and CDR2 YFSETQ. Filled out from reference TRBV5-1 and TRBJ1-1, the complete variable domain reads KAGVTQTPRYLIKTRGQQVTLSCSPISGHRSVSWYQQTPGQGLQFLFEYFSETQRNKGNFPGRFSGRQFSNSRSEMNVSTLELGDSALYLCASSLRMNTEAFFGQGTRLTVV.

The gene calls are TRBV5-1 and TRBJ1-2; no clear D. Trimming cost V 0 bases and J 0 bases, with 9 bases left between them. CDR3 length: 15 residues. Germline V gives CDR1 SGHRS, CDR2 YFSETQ. In DNA, the CDR3 is TGCGCCAGCAGCTTGGGGTCCGGACCTAACTATGGCTACACCTTC. Residues: CASSLGSGPNYGYTF. The whole variable domain, remainder taken from reference TRBV5-1 and TRBJ1-2, is KAGVTQTPRYLIKTRGQQVTLSCSPISGHRSVSWYQQTPGQGLQFLFEYFSETQRNKGNFPGRFSGRQFSNSRSEMNVSTLELGDSALYLCASSLGSGPNYGYTFGSGTRLTVV.

V is TRBV28 and J is TRBJ1-2, with D maybe TRBD1 (5 bases). V was cut by 7 bases and J by 4 bases, with 19 bases left in between. This CDR3 comprises 15 residues. Germline V gene data show CDR1 as MDHEN and CDR2 as SYDVKM. The CDR3 protein is CASTRWGVHGYGYTF. CDR3 coding DNA: TGTGCCAGCACAAGATGGGGGGTTCATGGCTATGGCTACACCTTC.

Turning to this clone: An end of the junction differs from the germline gene, which may be a read error. CDR3 coding DNA: TGTGCCACCCGTGAAAGCGGGGCTCACAATGAGCAGTTCTTC. Amino acid sequence: CATRESGAHNEQFF. The V call is TRBV24-1, the J call TRBJ2-1; 7 bases fit TRBD2. The CDR3 contains 14 residues. Per the germline V gene, CDR1 is KGHDR and CDR2 is SFDVKD.

This clone was counted only a few times. The V gene is TRBV5-1, the J gene TRBJ2-2; D perhaps matches TRBD2 (7 bases). The V gene's germline CDR1 is SGHRS and CDR2 YFSETQ. Trimming left V 1 base short and J 5 bases short, with 18 bases between. The CDR3 loop spans 17 amino acids. The CDR3 here is CASSLRTGYGGTGELFF. The CDR3 DNA is TGCGCCAGCAGCTTGCGAACAGGGTACGGGGGGACCGGGGAGCTGTTTTTT.

This chain joins TRBV14 and TRBJ1-1; D gene ambiguous. Trimming pared 1 base from V and 10 bases from J, leaving 10 bases between. Germline CDR1 SGHDN, CDR2 FVKESK. The CDR3 loop spans 12 amino acids. As DNA, the CDR3 is TGTGCCAGCAGCCAAGCCCGATATGGAGCTTTCTTT. The encoded protein is CASSQARYGAFF.

This clone was seen just once. The V gene is TRBV5-8, the J gene TRBJ1-2; D uncertain. The germline CDR1 and CDR2 sequences are SGHTS and YDEGEE. Trimming removed 1 base at V and 2 bases at J, with 9 bases between. The CDR3 sequence is 14 residues long. The CDR3 loop reads CASSLQVTNYGYTF. In nucleotides, the CDR3 is TGTGCCAGCAGCTTGCAGGTCACCAACTATGGCTACACCTTC.